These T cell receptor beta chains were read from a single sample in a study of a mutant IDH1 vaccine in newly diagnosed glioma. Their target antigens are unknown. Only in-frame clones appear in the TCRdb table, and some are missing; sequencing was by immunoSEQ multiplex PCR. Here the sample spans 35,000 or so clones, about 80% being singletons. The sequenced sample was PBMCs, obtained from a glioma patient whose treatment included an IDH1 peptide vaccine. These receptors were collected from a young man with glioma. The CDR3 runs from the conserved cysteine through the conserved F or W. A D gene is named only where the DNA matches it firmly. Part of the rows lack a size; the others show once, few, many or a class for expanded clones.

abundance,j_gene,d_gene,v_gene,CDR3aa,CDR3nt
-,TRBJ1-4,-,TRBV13,CASSLGRDTNEKLFF,TGTGCCAGCAGCTTAGGACGGGACACTAATGAAAAACTGTTTTTT
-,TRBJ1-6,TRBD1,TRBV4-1,CASSLGGTGAYNSPLHF,TGCGCCAGCAGCCTTGGGGGGACAGGGGCTTATAATTCACCCCTCCACTTT
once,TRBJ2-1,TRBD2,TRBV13,CASSYSGSSYNEQFF,TGTGCCAGCAGCTATAGCGGGAGCTCCTACAATGAGCAGTTCTTC
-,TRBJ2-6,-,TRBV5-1,CASSLVAVPGANVLTF,TGCGCCAGCAGCTTAGTAGCAGTTCCTGGGGCCAACGTCCTGACTTTC
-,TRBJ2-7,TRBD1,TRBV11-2,CASTKDGQGRHEQYF,TGTGCCAGCACCAAGGACGGACAGGGGAGACACGAGCAGTACTTC
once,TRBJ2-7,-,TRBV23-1,CASSRAGQHSYEQYF,-
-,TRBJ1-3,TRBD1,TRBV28,CASRPWDRVFGNTIYF,TGTGCCAGCAGACCCTGGGACAGGGTATTCGGAAACACCATATATTTT
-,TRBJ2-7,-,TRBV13,CASSGGASSGQYF,TGTGCCAGCAGTGGGGGGGCTTCCTCCGGGCAGTACTTC
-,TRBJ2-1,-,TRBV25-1,CASSEWGNEQFF,TGTGCCAGCAGTGAATGGGGCAATGAGCAGTTCTTC
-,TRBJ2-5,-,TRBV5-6,CASRMGLPVTGQETQYF,TGTGCCAGCAGAATGGGACTGCCTGTGACGGGCCAAGAGACCCAGTACTTC
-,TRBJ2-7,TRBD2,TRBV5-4,CASSSGTNPYEQYF,TGTGCCAGCAGCTCCGGGACTAACCCCTACGAGCAGTACTTC
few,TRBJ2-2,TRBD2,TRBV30,CACSREGTGELFF,TGTGCCTGTTCCCGGGAGGGTACCGGGGAGCTGTTTTTT
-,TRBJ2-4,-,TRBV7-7,CATAGASVDIQYF,TGTGCCACTGCCGGGGCTAGCGTAGACATTCAGTACTTC
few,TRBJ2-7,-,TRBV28,CASAILQGSSYEQYF,TGTGCCAGCGCAATATTGCAGGGTAGTTCCTACGAGCAGTACTTC
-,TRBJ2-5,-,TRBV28,CASSLAETQYF,TGTGCCAGCAGTTTGGCTGAGACCCAGTACTTC